The rows below give T cell receptor beta chains drawn from one sample of a study of PD-1 blockade in classical Hodgkin lymphoma. The data were produced by immunoSEQ multiplex PCR, yet TCRdb's version contains in-frame clones alone and is incomplete. This table holds tens of thousands of clones, approximately 70% found once. Material: peripheral blood mononuclear cells (PBMCs), obtained at baseline. The receptor set was obtained from a human donor with classical Hodgkin lymphoma. Each CDR3 is given with its conserved first and last residue. Each record gives: J gene, D gene, V gene, clone size, CDR3 DNA, CDR3 protein. D genes are given only for firm matches. Part of the rows lack a size; the others show once, few, many or a class for expanded clones.

TRBJ2-7,-,TRBV4-1,-,TGCGCCAGCAGCCAAGGGGCCTACTACGAGCAGTACTTC,CASSQGAYYEQYF
TRBJ2-2,-,TRBV9,-,TGTGCCAGCAGCGTGCTAGCGACCGGGGAGCTGTTTTTT,CASSVLATGELFF
TRBJ2-4,-,TRBV21-1,once,TGTGCCAGCACCCCCCACGGACTAGCGGGGGACATTCAGTACTTC,CASTPHGLAGDIQYF
TRBJ2-7,TRBD1,TRBV15,-,TGTGCCACCAGCAGTGCGTTTGGACAGGCCTACGAGCAGTACTTC,CATSSAFGQAYEQYF
TRBJ2-7,TRBD1,TRBV5-6,-,TGTGCCAGCAGCTCCGAAGGACAGGGTAGCTCCTACGAGCAGTACTTC,CASSSEGQGSSYEQYF
TRBJ1-1,-,TRBV30,few,TGTGCCTGGAGTGTTGGTGGGAACACTGAAGCTTTCTTT,CAWSVGGNTEAFF
TRBJ1-6,TRBD1,TRBV10-3,few,TGTGCCATCAGACGGGACAGGGGCCCGAATTCACCCCTCCACTTT,CAIRRDRGPNSPLHF
TRBJ2-2,-,TRBV10-2,-,TGCGCCAGCAGTGAGGGGGCCGGGGAGCTGTTTTTT,CASSEGAGELFF
TRBJ2-3,-,TRBV19,-,TGTGCCACTGCTTTCGGCTCCAAATCCACAGATACGCAGTATTTT,CATAFGSKSTDTQYF
TRBJ2-3,TRBD2,TRBV13,-,TGTGCCAGCAGCTCCAGCGGGAGGGAAGACACAGATACGCAGTATTTT,CASSSSGREDTDTQYF
TRBJ2-3,-,TRBV14,-,TGTGCCAGCAGCCCAACAGGGCTGGGGGATACGCAGTATTTT,CASSPTGLGDTQYF